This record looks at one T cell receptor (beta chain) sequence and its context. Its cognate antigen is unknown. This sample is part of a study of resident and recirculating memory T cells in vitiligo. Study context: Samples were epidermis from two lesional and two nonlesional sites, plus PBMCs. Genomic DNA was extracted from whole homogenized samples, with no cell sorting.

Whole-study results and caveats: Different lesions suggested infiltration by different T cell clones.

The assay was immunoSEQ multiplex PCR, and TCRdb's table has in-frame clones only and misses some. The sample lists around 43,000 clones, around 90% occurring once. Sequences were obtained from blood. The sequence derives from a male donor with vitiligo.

CDR3 sequence reads: CASSLDILPSGYTF. The CDR3 bases are TGTGCCAGTAGCCTGGACATCCTACCATCGGGCTACACCTTC. The rearrangement links TRBV19 to TRBJ1-2; D possibly corresponds to TRBD1 (5 bases). The ends were cut back, 6 bases at V and 8 bases at J, with 19 bases in the middle. CDR1 is LNHDA and CDR2 is SQIVND in the germline V gene (reference sequence). The CDR3 consists of 14 residues.